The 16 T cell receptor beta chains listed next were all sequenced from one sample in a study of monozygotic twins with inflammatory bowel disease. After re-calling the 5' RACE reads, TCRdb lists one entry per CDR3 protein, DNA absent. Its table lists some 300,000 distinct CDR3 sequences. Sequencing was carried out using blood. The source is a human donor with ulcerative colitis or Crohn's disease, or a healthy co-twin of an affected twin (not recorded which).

CDR3: CASTRDRGAYEQYF. The chain links TRBV11-2 to TRBJ2-7; the TCRdb call, TRBD1, lacks DNA for checking. Germline V gene data show CDR1 as SGHAT and CDR2 as FQNNGV. This CDR3 region has 14 residues. The full variable domain, in which reference TRBV11-2 and TRBJ2-7 provide the parts outside the CDR3, is EAGVAQSPRYKIIEKRQSVAFWCNPISGHATLYWYQQILGQGPKLLIQFQNNGVVDDSQLPKDRFSAERLKGVDSTLKIQPAKLEDSAVYLCASTRDRGAYEQYFGPGTRLTVT.

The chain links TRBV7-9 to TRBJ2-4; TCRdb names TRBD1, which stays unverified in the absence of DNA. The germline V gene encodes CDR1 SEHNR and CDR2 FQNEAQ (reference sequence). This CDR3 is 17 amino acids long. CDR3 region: CASSSRQGALVKNIQYF.

The CDR3: CASSYGLAVGTQYF. The chain recombines TRBV6-6 with TRBJ2-3; the TRBD2 assignment by TCRdb is unverifiable without DNA. The CDR3 has 14 residues. Germline assignment: CDR1 MNHNY and CDR2 SVGAGI (reference sequence).

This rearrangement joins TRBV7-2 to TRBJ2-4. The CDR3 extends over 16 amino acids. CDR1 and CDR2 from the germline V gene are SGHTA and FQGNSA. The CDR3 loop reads CASSLVLGMAKNMQYF.

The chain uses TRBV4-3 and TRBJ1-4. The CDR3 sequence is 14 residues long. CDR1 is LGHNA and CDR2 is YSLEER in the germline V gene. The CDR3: CASSLTGGTGKLFF.

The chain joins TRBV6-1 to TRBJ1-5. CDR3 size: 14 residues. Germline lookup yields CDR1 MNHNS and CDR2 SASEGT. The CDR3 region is CASSSGLGGQPQHF.

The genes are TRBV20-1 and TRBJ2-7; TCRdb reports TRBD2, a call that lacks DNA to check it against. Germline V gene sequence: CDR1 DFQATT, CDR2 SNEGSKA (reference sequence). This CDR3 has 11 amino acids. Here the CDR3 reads CSSGLAGAMYF.

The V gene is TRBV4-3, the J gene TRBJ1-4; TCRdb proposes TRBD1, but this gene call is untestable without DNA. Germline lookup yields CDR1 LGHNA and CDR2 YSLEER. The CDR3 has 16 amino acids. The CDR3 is CASSRHRRQNNEKLFF.

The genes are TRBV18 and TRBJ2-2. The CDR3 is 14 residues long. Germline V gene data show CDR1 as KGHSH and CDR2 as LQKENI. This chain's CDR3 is CASSPGSDTGELFF.

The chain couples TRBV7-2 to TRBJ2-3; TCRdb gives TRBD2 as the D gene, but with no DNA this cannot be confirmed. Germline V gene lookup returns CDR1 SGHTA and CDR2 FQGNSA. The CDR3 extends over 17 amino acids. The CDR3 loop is CASSTQFLLAGADTQYF.

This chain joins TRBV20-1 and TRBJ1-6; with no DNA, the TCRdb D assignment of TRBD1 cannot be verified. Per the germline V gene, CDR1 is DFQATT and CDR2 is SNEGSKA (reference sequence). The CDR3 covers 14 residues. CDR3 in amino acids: CSVARRTYNSPLHF.

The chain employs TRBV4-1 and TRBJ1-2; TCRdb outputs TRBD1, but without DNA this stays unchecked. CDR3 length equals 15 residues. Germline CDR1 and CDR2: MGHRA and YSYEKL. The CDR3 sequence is CASRQIGTLNYGYTF.

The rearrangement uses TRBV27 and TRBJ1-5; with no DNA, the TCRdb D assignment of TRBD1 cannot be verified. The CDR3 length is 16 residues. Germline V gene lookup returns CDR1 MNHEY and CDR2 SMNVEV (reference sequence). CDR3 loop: CASMDPAGQGLATQHF.

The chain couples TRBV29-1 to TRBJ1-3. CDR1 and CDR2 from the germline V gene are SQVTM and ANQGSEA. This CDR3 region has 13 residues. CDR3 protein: CSVVPQAGNTIYF.

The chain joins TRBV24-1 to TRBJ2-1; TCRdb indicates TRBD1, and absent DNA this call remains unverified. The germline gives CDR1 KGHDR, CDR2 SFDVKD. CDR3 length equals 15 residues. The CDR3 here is CATSVTGGPYNEQFF.

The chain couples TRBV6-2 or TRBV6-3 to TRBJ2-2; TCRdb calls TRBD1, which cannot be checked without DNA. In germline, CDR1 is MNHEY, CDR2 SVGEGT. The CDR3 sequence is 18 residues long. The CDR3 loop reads CASSYTFAGTAPTGELFF.